Sequencing of this TCR beta chain was carried out in a study of molecular identifiers for immune sequencing clone quantification. TCRdb passed the PCR reads through MiXCR, listing each CDR3 protein once. Here the sample spans about 300,000 distinct CDR3 sequences, about a fifth being singletons. CD8+CD4-CCR7+CD45RA+ cells were sorted as naive CD8 T cells. Sequencing used naive CD8+ T cells from blood, with Jurkat cell RNA spiked in. Sample subset: FACS-sorted CD8+CD4-CCR7+CD45RA+ naive T cells. The TCR comes from a human donor in good health. Some libraries in this study had Jurkat cell RNA spiked in.

The CDR3 DNA reads as TGTGCCAGCAGCTTAGACAACGTGAACACTGAAGCTTTCTTT. Its translation: CASSLDNVNTEAFF. The genes are TRBV5-6 and TRBJ1-1; D gene unclear. V lost 2 bases, J lost 0 bases, and 8 bases lay in between. The germline gives CDR1 SGHDT, CDR2 YYEEEE. CDR3 size: 14 residues. Together with reference TRBV5-6 and TRBJ1-1, the CDR3 gives the full variable domain: DAGVTQSPTHLIKTRGQQVTLRCSPKSGHDTVSWYQQALGQGPQFIFQYYEEEERQRGNFPDRFSGHQFPNYSSELNVNALLLGDSALYLCASSLDNVNTEAFFGQGTRLTVV.